The 19 T cell receptor beta chains below all came from one sample that was sequenced in a study of identical twins. TCRdb fed the 5' RACE reads into MiXCR, producing one record per CDR3 protein. The data hold hundreds of thousands of distinct CDR3 sequences, with roughly 12% observed a single time. These data also featured in a second study, about yellow fever vaccine responses in identical twins.

Material for sequencing was PBMCs. The source is a young woman in good health.

The chain joins TRBV29-1 to TRBJ2-7; 9 nucleotides match TRBD1. There are 13 residues in the CDR3. Germline V CDR1 and CDR2: SQVTM, ANQGSEA. V lost 7 bases and J lost 4; bases outside the gene matches: 8. The CDR3 DNA reads TGCAGCGCAACAGGGGGCGCCCGGTACGAGCAGTACTTC. This sequence encodes CSATGGARYEQYF.

This clonotype has a handful of counts. This chain joins TRBV28 and TRBJ2-5; D assignment may be TRBD1 or TRBD2 (5 bases each). Trimming cost V 3 bases and J 3 bases, with 11 bases left between them. Germline V gives CDR1 MDHEN, CDR2 SYDVKM. The CDR3 loop spans 14 amino acids. CDR3 sequence: CASSLAGSEETQYF. CDR3 DNA sequence: TGTGCCAGCAGTTTGGCAGGGAGCGAAGAGACCCAGTACTTC.

This clonotype was counted only a few times. Sequence at one end of the junction differs from germline and may be a read error. The chain carries TRBV11-2 and TRBJ1-4; D is perhaps TRBD1 (5 bases). Germline V gene data show CDR1 as SGHAT and CDR2 as FQNNGV. The CDR3 totals 15 residues. CDR3 sequence reads: CASRPLNFWGEKLFF. The CDR3 DNA is TGTGCCAGCAGACCCCTTAATTTTTGGGGGGAAAAACTGTTTTTC.

This chain links TRBV5-1 with TRBJ2-2, with D perhaps matching TRBD1 (6 bases). V was shortened by 4 bases and J by 3 bases, with 13 bases between the two germline ends. Germline assignment: CDR1 SGHRS and CDR2 YFSETQ. There are 15 residues in the CDR3. The CDR3 region has the DNA TGCGCCAGCAGCCGGAACAGGGTGGACACCGGGGAGCTGTTTTTT. Amino acid sequence: CASSRNRVDTGELFF.

This clonotype has a handful of counts. The CDR3 protein is CSASGGLSGNTIYF. In nucleotides, the CDR3 is TGCAGTGCTAGCGGCGGGCTCTCTGGAAACACCATATATTTT. The chain joins TRBV20-1 to TRBJ1-3; unclear D gene. The CDR3 loop spans 14 amino acids. Germline assignment: CDR1 DFQATT and CDR2 SNEGSKA (reference sequence). V was cut by 3 bases and J by 0 bases, with 9 bases left in between.

This chain uses TRBV2 with TRBJ1-2; D call uncertain. Trimming removed 6 bases at V and 2 bases at J, with 10 bases between. Looked up from germline, CDR1 is SNHLY and CDR2 is FYNNEI. The CDR3 length is 13 residues. CDR3 bases: TGTGCCAGCAGCGGCGGAGGGAACTATGGCTACACCTTC. The encoded protein is CASSGGGNYGYTF.

This clonotype was found a few times. The genes are TRBV7-3 and TRBJ2-2; tentatively, D is TRBD2 (5 bases). CDR1 and CDR2 (germline): SGHTA, FQGTGA. Trimming pared 5 bases from V and 4 bases from J, leaving 14 bases between. The CDR3 is 15 amino acids. The DNA of the CDR3 is TGTGCCAGCAGCCGGACTCCCTCGGGCACCGGGGAGCTGTTTTTT. Protein product: CASSRTPSGTGELFF.

The chain carries TRBV28 and TRBJ2-7, with a possible D match to TRBD2 (6 bases). The V end was cut by 5 bases, the J end by 6 bases, with 14 bases between. This CDR3 region has 13 residues. The V gene's germline CDR1 is MDHEN and CDR2 SYDVKM. This CDR3 reads CASSLRQGGEQYV. The CDR3 bases are TGTGCCAGCAGTCTTAGGCAGGGAGGCGAGCAGTACGTC.

V and J are TRBV5-1 and TRBJ2-3, with 7 bases identical to TRBD2. CDR3 length: 19 residues. In germline, CDR1 is SGHRS, CDR2 YFSETQ. The J segment lost 0 bases and the V segment lost 2 bases, leaving 15 bases of the junction unmatched. The CDR3 protein is CASSFGASGVRASTDTQYF. In nucleotides, the CDR3 is TGCGCCAGCAGCTTCGGAGCTAGCGGAGTCCGGGCTAGCACAGATACGCAGTATTTT.

V usage is TRBV9 and J usage is TRBJ2-5; D perhaps matches TRBD1 (5 bases). CDR3 size: 14 residues. V lost 0 bases and J lost 4, with 10 bases in between. CDR1 is SGDLS and CDR2 is YYNGEE in the germline V gene. The DNA of the CDR3 is TGTGCCAGCAGCGTAGCAGGGTGGTCAGAGACCCAGTACTTC. This codes for CASSVAGWSETQYF. Full variable domain (missing parts from reference TRBV9 and TRBJ2-5): DSGVTQTPKHLITATGQRVTLRCSPRSGDLSVYWYQQSLDQGLQFLIQYYNGEERAKGNILERFSAQQFPDLHSELNLSSLELGDSALYFCASSVAGWSETQYFGPGTRLLVL.

This clonotype was counted at least ten times. The V call is TRBV20-1, the J call TRBJ1-4; D is ambiguous. The CDR3 sequence is 13 residues long. V lost 6 bases and J lost 4, with 12 bases in between. In germline, CDR1 is DFQATT, CDR2 SNEGSKA (reference sequence). This CDR3 is CSASSGSNEKLFF. In nucleotides, the CDR3 is TGCAGTGCCTCGAGTGGGAGTAATGAAAAACTGTTTTTT.

This chain joins TRBV5-1 and TRBJ2-3; D is tentatively TRBD1 or TRBD2 (5 bases each). CDR3 length equals 15 residues. Looked up from germline, CDR1 is SGHRS and CDR2 is YFSETQ. V lost 2 bases and J 4 bases, leaving 14 bases between the germline ends. The DNA for the CDR3 is TGCGCCAGCAGCTTTGGGGGTGGAAACCCAGATACGCAGTATTTT. Translation: CASSFGGGNPDTQYF.

This clonotype was seen a handful of times. The V and J genes are TRBV3-1 and TRBJ2-3; TRBD2 matches 10 bases. The CDR3 has 15 residues. Germline-derived CDR1 and CDR2 are LGHDT and YNNKEL (reference sequence). V was clipped by 3 bases and J by 6 bases; unmatched bases: 6. This chain's CDR3 is CASSHDSGGRDTQYF. The CDR3 nucleotides are TGTGCCAGCAGCCACGATAGCGGGGGGAGGGATACGCAGTATTTT.

This clonotype was observed a handful of times. The CDR3 loop is CASSVEGAGPYEQYF. The CDR3 nucleotides read TGTGCCAGCAGCGTAGAAGGAGCGGGACCGTACGAGCAGTACTTC. The chain combines TRBV9 with TRBJ2-7; TRBD2 matches 7 bases. Germline CDR1 and CDR2: SGDLS and YYNGEE. J was trimmed by 4 bases and V by 0 bases; bases with no gene match: 7. The CDR3 has 15 residues.

This clonotype appeared a few times. The chain employs TRBV4-1 and TRBJ1-1; TRBD1 agrees at 9 bases. The length of the CDR3 is 15 residues. Germline lookup yields CDR1 MGHRA and CDR2 YSYEKL. With V trimmed by 3 bases and J by 4 bases, 6 bases remained unmatched. CDR3: CASSQGQGWGTEAFF. The CDR3 DNA follows: TGCGCCAGCAGCCAGGGACAGGGTTGGGGCACTGAAGCTTTCTTT.

The V call is TRBV10-3, the J call TRBJ2-1, with 8 positions matching TRBD1. Germline V gene sequence: CDR1 ENHRY, CDR2 SYGVKD. Losses at the gene ends were 0 bases for V and 3 bases for J; bases not matched to a gene: 4. CDR3 size: 16 residues. CDR3 nucleotide sequence: TGTGCCATCAGTGAGTCCCAGGGGGCTAACTACAATGAGCAGTTCTTC. It specifies CAISESQGANYNEQFF.

The V gene is TRBV29-1, the J gene TRBJ2-1, with D unclear. The V and J ends lost 1 base and 5 bases respectively, with 30 bases between them. This CDR3 contains 20 residues. Germline V gene data show CDR1 as SQVTM and CDR2 as ANQGSEA. The DNA for the CDR3 is TGCAGCGTTGAAGCTATCCTGTTCGGACCGTCAGTCTTCGGTGACAATGAGCAGTTCTTC. This translates into CSVEAILFGPSVFGDNEQFF.

The chain combines TRBV7-7 with TRBJ2-2, with D possibly TRBD1 on 5 matching bases. The CDR3 totals 14 residues. The germline V gene has CDR1 SSHAT and CDR2 FNYEAQ (reference sequence). V lost 4 bases, J lost 4 bases, and 10 bases lay in between. The DNA of the CDR3 is TGTGCCAGCAGCTCCGACAGAATCACCGGGGAGCTGTTTTTT. Amino acids: CASSSDRITGELFF.

This chain links TRBV7-2 with TRBJ2-3; D is uncertain. V lost 11 bases, J lost 4 bases, and 13 bases lay in between. Germline CDR1 and CDR2: SGHTA and FQGNSA. This CDR3 is built from 12 residues. The CDR3 sequence is CAAGAIPDTQYF. CDR3 nucleotide sequence: TGTGCCGCCGGCGCCATCCCAGATACGCAGTATTTT.